One and the same sample provided the 22 T cell receptor beta chains below, sequenced in a study of T cells in Graves' hyperthyroidism and ophthalmopathy. Regions amplified from RNA transcripts were the TCR beta CDR3 regions. During a first-round RT-PCR of the TCR CDR3, the HTBI primer set was used. Each CDR3 protein is one row after TCRdb ran MiXCR on the multiplex PCR reads. The sample has 530,000 or so distinct CDR3 sequences, 17% seen once. The sequencing sample was made of blood. These receptors were taken from a woman aged 18-35 years with Graves' ophthalmopathy.

This clonotype was picked up one time. A much larger clone is a single base away; this may be a read error. The chain joins TRBV6-5 to TRBJ2-1; 7 positions match TRBD2. Germline CDR1 reads MNHEY; CDR2 reads SVGAGI. J gave up 13 bases and V 2 bases, and 14 bases lay outside the gene matches. This CDR3 contains 15 residues. CDR3 sequence reads: CASSYRASGVSDQFF. CDR3 nucleotide sequence: TGTGCCAGCAGTTACAGAGCAAGCGGGGTCAGCGATCAGTTCTTC.

This clonotype has ten or more counts. The genes are TRBV7-9 and TRBJ1-1, with D unclear. CDR1 and CDR2 from the germline V gene are SEHNR and FQNEAQ (reference sequence). Trimming left V 5 bases short and J 5 bases short, with 9 bases between. The CDR3 covers 12 residues. The CDR3 nucleotides read TGTGCCAGCAGCCCCCTCTCTACTGAAGCTTTCTTT. The encoded protein is CASSPLSTEAFF.

This clonotype appeared many times. The chain carries TRBV7-9 and TRBJ2-3, with TRBD1 matching 7 bases. This CDR3 is built from 16 residues. V was pared by 2 bases and J by 4 bases, with 9 bases of the junction left unmatched. From germline, CDR1 is SEHNR and CDR2 FQNEAQ (reference sequence). The CDR3 reads CASSLSRQGDPDTQYF. CDR3 DNA: TGTGCCAGCAGCTTATCGAGGCAGGGGGATCCAGATACGCAGTATTTT.

At least ten counts were recorded for this clonotype. The gene calls are TRBV27 and TRBJ2-3, with a tentative D call TRBD1 (6 bases). Per the germline V gene, CDR1 is MNHEY and CDR2 is SMNVEV (reference sequence). Between the trimmed V and J ends, which lost 2 bases and 3 bases, there was a span of 6 bases. The CDR3 is 13 amino acids. This chain's CDR3 is CASSLTGTDTQYF. Written as DNA, the CDR3 is TGTGCCAGCAGTTTAACAGGGACAGATACGCAGTATTTT.

This clonotype has more than one count but fewer than ten. This sequence joins TRBV19 and TRBJ2-1, with TRBD2 matching over 7 bases. The CDR3 extends over 15 amino acids. Trimming cost V 7 bases and J 0 bases; bases outside gene matches: 6. The germline CDR1 and CDR2 sequences are LNHDA and SQIVND (reference sequence). The CDR3 region has the DNA TGTGCCAGTACCCTGGGCGGGAGCTCCTACAATGAGCAGTTCTTC. Protein product: CASTLGGSSYNEQFF.

The chain carries TRBV19 and TRBJ1-1, with D hard to call. Trimming removed 11 bases from V and 1 base from J, with 11 bases in between. The CDR3 totals 12 residues. Germline V gene lookup returns CDR1 LNHDA and CDR2 SQIVND (reference sequence). The CDR3 protein is CAAREGNTEAFF. The CDR3 DNA follows: TGTGCCGCTCGGGAAGGGAACACTGAAGCTTTCTTT.

The chain employs TRBV6-2 or TRBV6-3 and TRBJ2-6; TRBD1 is a possible D gene (5 bases). This CDR3 comprises 15 residues. V lost 2 bases and J lost 4, with 9 bases in between. Germline V gene data show CDR1 as MNHEY and CDR2 as SVGEGT. The CDR3 bases are TGTGCCAGCAGTTACCAGGGTCTCGGGGCCAACGTCCTGACTTTC. Its protein product is CASSYQGLGANVLTF.

A word on this clonotype: Given the absence of the conserved phenylalanine or tryptophan at the CDR3 end, a read error is likely. V and J are TRBV13 and TRBJ1-1, with 7 bases that match TRBD1. Per germline, CDR1 PRHDT and CDR2 FYEKMQ (reference sequence). The V segment lost 5 bases and the J segment 3 bases; nucleotides outside the gene matches: 3. This CDR3 is built from 13 residues. The CDR3 region is CASSGDRDTEAFL. The CDR3 DNA is TGTGCCAGCAGCGGTGACAGGGACACTGAAGCTTTCCTT.

The CDR3, as DNA: TGTGCCAGCAGCCATTATTCTGTCCGGGACAGCTACACCTTC. It translates to CASSHYSVRDSYTF. This sequence joins TRBV11-2 and TRBJ1-2; possibly TRBD1 for D (6 bases). V lost 5 bases, J lost 9 bases, and 19 bases lay in between. CDR1 SGHAT and CDR2 FQNNGV come from the germline V gene. The CDR3 loop spans 14 amino acids.

The genes are TRBV20-1 and TRBJ2-1; 7 nucleotides agree with TRBD1. Germline CDR1 is DFQATT and CDR2 is SNEGSKA (reference sequence). V was clipped by 5 bases and J by 12 bases; unmatched bases: 16. The CDR3 is 14 amino acids. CDR3: CSAPNLNRGSWQFF. CDR3 in DNA: TGCAGTGCTCCGAATCTTAACAGGGGTTCGTGGCAGTTCTTC.

CDR3 coding DNA: TGTGCCAGCAGCTCCCGTGCCGGGACAGCCTATGGCTACACCTTC. It is translated as CASSSRAGTAYGYTF. The rearrangement joins TRBV7-2 to TRBJ1-2; TRBD1 matches 7 bases. Germline V gene sequence: CDR1 SGHTA, CDR2 FQGNSA. The V gene end was trimmed by 4 bases and the J gene end by 4 bases; junction bases not matched to a gene: 9. This CDR3 is 15 amino acids long.

This clonotype came up many times. This rearrangement joins TRBV12-3 or TRBV12-4 to TRBJ1-1; D unclear. V shed 1 base and J shed 0 bases, with 9 bases lying between them. CDR3 length equals 15 residues. The CDR3 coding sequence is TGTGCCAGCAGTTTAGACAGTGTGATGAACACTGAAGCTTTCTTT. Amino acids: CASSLDSVMNTEAFF.

V gene TRBV20-1 combines with J gene TRBJ2-2; D not resolved. CDR1 is DFQATT, CDR2 SNEGSKA, per germline (reference sequence). V dropped 1 base and J dropped 5 bases, with 8 bases sitting between them. This CDR3 is built from 13 residues. The CDR3 spells CSARVNPTGELFF. DNA of the CDR3: TGCAGTGCTAGAGTGAACCCAACCGGGGAGCTGTTTTTT.

The rearrangement links TRBV20-1 to TRBJ2-4; weak D call: TRBD2 (5 bases). Per the germline V gene, CDR1 is DFQATT and CDR2 is SNEGSKA (reference sequence). V was pared by 0 bases and J by 2 bases, with 8 bases between. This CDR3 is built from 14 residues. The CDR3 DNA is TGCAGTGCTAGAGAGGAGGAGCCCAAAAACATTCAGTACTTC. Protein sequence: CSAREEEPKNIQYF.

The chain employs TRBV20-1 and TRBJ2-1; possibly TRBD2 for D (6 bases). V lost 6 bases and J lost 1, with 13 bases in between. The CDR3 length is 14 residues. Germline CDR1 DFQATT, CDR2 SNEGSKA (reference sequence). The CDR3 is CSAPAGRSYNEQFF. In nucleotides, the CDR3 is TGCAGTGCCCCGGCGGGAAGGTCCTACAATGAGCAGTTCTTC.

This clonotype has a count of ten or more. The V and J genes are TRBV7-9 and TRBJ2-5, with 7 bases fitting TRBD1. This CDR3 has 15 residues. V gave up 4 bases and J gave up 2 bases; unmatched junction bases: 7. Per the germline V gene, CDR1 is SEHNR and CDR2 is FQNEAQ (reference sequence). The DNA for the CDR3 is TGTGCCAGCAGCTATTGGGGACAGCCGCAAGAGACCCAGTACTTC. Translation: CASSYWGQPQETQYF. The variable domain in full, with the rest retrieved from reference TRBV7-9 and TRBJ2-5, is DTGVSQNPRHKITKRGQNVTFRCDPISEHNRLYWYRQTLGQGPEFLTYFQNEAQLEKSRLLSDRFSAERPKGSFSTLEIQRTEQGDSAMYLCASSYWGQPQETQYFGPGTRLLVL.

The table lists this clonotype with a few counts. The rearrangement uses TRBV19 and TRBJ1-4; D is ambiguous. Germline CDR1 LNHDA, CDR2 SQIVND (reference sequence). V gave up 4 bases and J gave up 4 bases, with 16 bases separating them. The CDR3 covers 16 residues. The CDR3 here is CASSTTDPTFNEKLFF. CDR3 nucleotides: TGTGCCAGTAGTACAACCGACCCAACGTTTAATGAAAAACTGTTTTTT.

This clonotype was seen many times. This chain links TRBV28 with TRBJ2-3; unclear D gene. Germline CDR1 MDHEN, CDR2 SYDVKM. CDR3 length equals 12 residues. Trimming removed 3 bases at V and 8 bases at J, with 9 bases between. The CDR3 sequence: CASSLVVRTQYF. The CDR3 DNA reads as TGTGCCAGCAGTTTGGTGGTGCGTACGCAGTATTTT.

The chain employs TRBV20-1 and TRBJ1-2, with 8 bases identical to TRBD1. The germline V gene encodes CDR1 DFQATT and CDR2 SNEGSKA (reference sequence). J lost 4 bases, V lost 6 bases, and 13 bases had no gene match. This CDR3 has 15 amino acids. CDR3 coding DNA: TGCAGTGCCCCGACAGGGGTTTATGAGAGCTATGGCTACACCTTC. Amino acids: CSAPTGVYESYGYTF.

The chain joins TRBV29-1 to TRBJ1-1; the D gene is possibly TRBD1 (5 bases). The CDR3 is 11 residues long. Germline CDR1 SQVTM, CDR2 ANQGSEA. The V and J ends lost 6 bases and 5 bases respectively, with 10 bases between them. The CDR3 here is CSVGAETEAFF. In nucleotides, the CDR3 is TGCAGCGTCGGGGCGGAAACTGAAGCTTTCTTT.

This clonotype was detected only a few times. The V gene is TRBV20-1, the J gene TRBJ1-5, with 7 bases aligning to TRBD1. The J segment lost 3 bases and the V segment lost 1 base, leaving 12 bases of the junction unmatched. Germline CDR1 reads DFQATT; CDR2 reads SNEGSKA (reference sequence). The CDR3 covers 17 residues. DNA of the CDR3: TGCAGTGCTAGAGCTCATCAGGGGGTGGATAACAATCAGCCCCAGCATTTT. This sequence encodes CSARAHQGVDNNQPQHF.

This sequence joins TRBV7-9 and TRBJ1-1; D uncertain. The CDR3 is made up of 13 amino acids. The V end lost 1 base, the J end lost 4 bases, and 7 bases lay between the germline ends. Germline loops: CDR1 SEHNR, CDR2 FQNEAQ (reference sequence). CDR3 sequence reads: CASSLEYGTEAFF. The CDR3 DNA sequence: TGTGCCAGCAGCTTAGAATATGGCACTGAAGCTTTCTTT.